The TCR beta chain described here comes from a study of persistence of HIV-infected CD4 T cells. CDR3 length: 16 amino acids. Study-wide results and caveats: Bulk TCR data could not be restricted to HIV-1-infected CMV-responding cells.

The immunoSEQ assay was version 4, run in survey mode. Each sample used up to 1 ug genomic DNA diluted to roughly 10 ng/uL. Profiled with immunoSEQ multiplex PCR; TCRdb holds only in-frame clones, not every one. The sample consists of 44,000 or so clones, roughly nine tenths of them appearing once. As regards this clone: The antigen is unknown.

Anti-CD3/anti-CD28 beads served as a nonspecific positive control stimulus. CD4+ T cells upregulating both CD40 ligand and CD69 were sorted as responding cells. PBMCs were depleted of CD8+ T cells before stimulation. A roughly 20-hour stimulation of CD8-depleted PBMCs used anti-CD28/CD49d costimulation, CD40-blocking antibody and enfuvirtide. The sequencing here drew on CD4+ T cells sorted from PBMCs after approximately 19-hour stimulation, taken from a patient who received antiretroviral therapy. The chain joins TRBV21-1 to TRBJ2-7; the table's D call TRBD1 went unverified against the DNA. TRBV21-1 is annotated as a pseudogene. The clonotype comes from an adult man with HIV who was CMV-seropositive. The CDR3 region is CASSWRQGRGSYEQYF. CDR3 nucleotide sequence: TGTGCCAGCAGCTGGCGACAGGGGCGAGGATCCTACGAGCAGTACTTC.